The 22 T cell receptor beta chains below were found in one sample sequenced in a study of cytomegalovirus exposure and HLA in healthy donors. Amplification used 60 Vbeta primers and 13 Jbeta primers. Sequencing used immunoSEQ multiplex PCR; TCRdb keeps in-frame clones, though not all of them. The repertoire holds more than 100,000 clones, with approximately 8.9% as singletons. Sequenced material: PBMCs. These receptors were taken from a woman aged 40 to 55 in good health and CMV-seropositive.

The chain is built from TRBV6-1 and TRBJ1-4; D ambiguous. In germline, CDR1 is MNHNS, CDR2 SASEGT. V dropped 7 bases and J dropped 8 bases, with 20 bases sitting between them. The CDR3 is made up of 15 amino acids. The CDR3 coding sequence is TGTGCCAGCATTGAGTGGGCTGCTACAGAAGAAAAACTGTTTTTT. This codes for CASIEWAATEEKLFF.

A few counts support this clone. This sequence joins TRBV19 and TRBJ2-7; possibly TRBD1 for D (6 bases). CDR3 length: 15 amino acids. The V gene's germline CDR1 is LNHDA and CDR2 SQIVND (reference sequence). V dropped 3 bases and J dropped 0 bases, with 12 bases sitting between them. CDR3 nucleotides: TGTGCCAGTAGTATTAATGTGGGACACTCCTACGAGCAGTACTTC. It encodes CASSINVGHSYEQYF.

CDR3 region: CASIREGRSTEAFF. DNA for the CDR3: TGTGCCAGCATTCGGGAGGGAAGGAGCACTGAAGCTTTCTTT. V is TRBV2 and J is TRBJ1-1; D remains ambiguous. The CDR3 runs to 14 residues. Germline V CDR1 and CDR2: SNHLY, FYNNEI. V lost 7 bases to trimming and J lost 4 bases, with 16 bases between them.

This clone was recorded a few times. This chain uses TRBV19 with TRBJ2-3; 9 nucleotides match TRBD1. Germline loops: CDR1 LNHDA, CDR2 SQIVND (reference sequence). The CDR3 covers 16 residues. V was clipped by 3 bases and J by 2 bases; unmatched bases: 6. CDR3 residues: CASSIVGQGFTDTQYF. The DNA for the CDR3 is TGTGCCAGTAGTATTGTGGGACAGGGTTTCACAGATACGCAGTATTTT.

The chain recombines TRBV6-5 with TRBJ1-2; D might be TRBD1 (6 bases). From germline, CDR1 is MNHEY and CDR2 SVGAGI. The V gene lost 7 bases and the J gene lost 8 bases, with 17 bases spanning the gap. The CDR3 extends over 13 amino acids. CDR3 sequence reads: CASTDRPGEGYTF. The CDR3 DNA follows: TGTGCCAGCACTGATCGGCCAGGGGAAGGCTACACCTTC.

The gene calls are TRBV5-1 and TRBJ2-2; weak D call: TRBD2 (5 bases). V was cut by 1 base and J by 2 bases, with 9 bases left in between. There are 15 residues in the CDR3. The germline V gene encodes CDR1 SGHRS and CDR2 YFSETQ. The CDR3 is CASSLSSINTGELFF. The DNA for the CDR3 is TGCGCCAGCAGCTTGTCTAGCATAAACACCGGGGAGCTGTTTTTT.

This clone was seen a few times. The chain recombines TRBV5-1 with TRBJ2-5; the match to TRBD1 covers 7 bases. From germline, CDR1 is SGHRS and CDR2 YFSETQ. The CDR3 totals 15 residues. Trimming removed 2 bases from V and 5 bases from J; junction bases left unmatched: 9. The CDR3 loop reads CASSLQGSLAETQYF. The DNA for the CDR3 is TGCGCCAGCAGCTTACAGGGGTCCTTGGCGGAGACCCAGTACTTC.

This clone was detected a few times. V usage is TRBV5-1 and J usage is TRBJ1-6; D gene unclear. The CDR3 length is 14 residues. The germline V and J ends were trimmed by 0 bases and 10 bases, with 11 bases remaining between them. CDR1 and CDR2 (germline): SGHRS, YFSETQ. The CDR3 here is CASSLDGVNSPLHF. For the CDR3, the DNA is TGCGCCAGCAGCTTGGACGGGGTCAACTCACCCCTCCACTTT.

This chain's CDR3 is CASSSQGQDTGELFF. The CDR3 DNA reads as TGTGCCAGCAGCTCCCAGGGACAGGACACCGGGGAGCTGTTTTTT. V gene TRBV5-4 combines with J gene TRBJ2-2; 8 bases map to TRBD1. In germline, CDR1 is SGHNT, CDR2 YYREEE (reference sequence). V gave up 3 bases and J gave up 3 bases; unmatched junction bases: 4. This CDR3 has 15 amino acids.

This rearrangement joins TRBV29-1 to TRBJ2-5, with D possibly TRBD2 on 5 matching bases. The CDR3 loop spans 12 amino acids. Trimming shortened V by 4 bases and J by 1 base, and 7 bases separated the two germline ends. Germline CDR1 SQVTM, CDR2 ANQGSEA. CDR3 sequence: CSVGGIQETQYF. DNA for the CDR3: TGCAGCGTTGGAGGGATCCAAGAGACCCAGTACTTC. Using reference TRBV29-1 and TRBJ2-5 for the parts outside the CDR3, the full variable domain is SAVISQKPSRDICQRGTSLTIQCQVDSQVTMMFWYRQQPGQSLTLIATANQGSEATYESGFVIDKFPISRPNLTFSTLTVSNMSPEDSSIYLCSVGGIQETQYFGPGTRLLVL.

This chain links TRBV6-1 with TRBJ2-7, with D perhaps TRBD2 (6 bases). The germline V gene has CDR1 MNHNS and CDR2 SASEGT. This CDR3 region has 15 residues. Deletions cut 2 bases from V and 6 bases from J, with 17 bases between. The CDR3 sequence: CASSEKAGPASEQYF. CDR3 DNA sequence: TGTGCCAGCAGTGAAAAAGCGGGTCCGGCTAGCGAGCAGTACTTC.

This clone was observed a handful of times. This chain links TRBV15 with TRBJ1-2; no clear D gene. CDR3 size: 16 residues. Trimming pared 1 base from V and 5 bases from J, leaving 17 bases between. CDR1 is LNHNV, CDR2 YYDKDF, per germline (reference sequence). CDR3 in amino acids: CATSRVGGSSGYGYTF. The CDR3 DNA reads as TGTGCCACCAGCAGAGTTGGAGGCAGCTCTGGTTATGGCTACACCTTC.

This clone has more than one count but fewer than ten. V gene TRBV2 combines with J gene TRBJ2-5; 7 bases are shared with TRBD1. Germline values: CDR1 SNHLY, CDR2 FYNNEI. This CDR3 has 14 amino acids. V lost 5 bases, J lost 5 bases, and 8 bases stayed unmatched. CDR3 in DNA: TGTGCCAGCAGTATACAGGGGCCTGGGGAGACCCAGTACTTC. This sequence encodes CASSIQGPGETQYF.

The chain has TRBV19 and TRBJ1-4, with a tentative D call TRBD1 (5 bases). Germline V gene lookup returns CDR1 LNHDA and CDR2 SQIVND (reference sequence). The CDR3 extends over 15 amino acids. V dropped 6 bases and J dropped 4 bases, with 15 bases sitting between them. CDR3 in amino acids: CASRYGTADNEKLFF. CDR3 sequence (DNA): TGTGCCAGTAGGTACGGGACTGCCGATAATGAAAAACTGTTTTTT.

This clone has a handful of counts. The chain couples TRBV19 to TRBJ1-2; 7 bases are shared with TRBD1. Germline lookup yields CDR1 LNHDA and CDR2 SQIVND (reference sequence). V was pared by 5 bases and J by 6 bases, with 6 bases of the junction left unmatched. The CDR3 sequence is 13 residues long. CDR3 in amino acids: CASSEQGSNGYTF. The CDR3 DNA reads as TGTGCCAGTAGTGAACAGGGGTCTAATGGCTACACCTTC.

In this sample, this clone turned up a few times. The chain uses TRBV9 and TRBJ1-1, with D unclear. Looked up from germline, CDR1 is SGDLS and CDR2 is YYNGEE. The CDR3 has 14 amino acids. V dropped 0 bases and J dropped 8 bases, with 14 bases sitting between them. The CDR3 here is CASSVVGSGGEAFF. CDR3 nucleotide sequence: TGTGCCAGCAGCGTAGTTGGTTCCGGAGGAGAAGCTTTCTTT.

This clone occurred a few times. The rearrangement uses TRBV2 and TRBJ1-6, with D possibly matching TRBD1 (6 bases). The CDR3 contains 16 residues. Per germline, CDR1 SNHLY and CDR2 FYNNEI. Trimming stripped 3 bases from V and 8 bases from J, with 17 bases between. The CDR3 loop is CASSDRGGSSYSPLHF. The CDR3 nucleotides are TGTGCCAGCAGTGATAGGGGGGGTTCGAGTTATTCACCCCTCCACTTT.

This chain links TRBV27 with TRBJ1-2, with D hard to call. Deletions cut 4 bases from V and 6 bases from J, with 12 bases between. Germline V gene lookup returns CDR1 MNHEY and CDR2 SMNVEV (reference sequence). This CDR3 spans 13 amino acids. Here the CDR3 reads CASSSDKNHGYTF. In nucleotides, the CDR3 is TGTGCCAGCAGTTCCGACAAAAACCATGGCTACACCTTC.

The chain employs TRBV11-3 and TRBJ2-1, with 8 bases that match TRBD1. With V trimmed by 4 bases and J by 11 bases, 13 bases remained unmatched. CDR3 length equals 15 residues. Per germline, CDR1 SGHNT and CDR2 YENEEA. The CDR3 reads CASSSGNRGADKQFF. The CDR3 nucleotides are TGTGCCAGCAGCTCCGGAAACAGGGGGGCCGATAAGCAGTTCTTC.

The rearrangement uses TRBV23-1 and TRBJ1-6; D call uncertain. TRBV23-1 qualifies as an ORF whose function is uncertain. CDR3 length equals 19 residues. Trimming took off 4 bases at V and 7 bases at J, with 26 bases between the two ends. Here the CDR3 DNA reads TGCGCCAGCAGTCGAGGGTGGGGATCCCCGCGTCCGCTCAATTCACCCCTCCACTTT. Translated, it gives CASSRGWGSPRPLNSPLHF.

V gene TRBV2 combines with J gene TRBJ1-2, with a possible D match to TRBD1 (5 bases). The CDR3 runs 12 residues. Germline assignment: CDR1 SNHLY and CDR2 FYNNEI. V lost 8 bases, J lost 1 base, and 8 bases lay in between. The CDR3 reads CASGGVNYGYTF. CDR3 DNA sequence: TGTGCCAGCGGGGGGGTTAACTATGGCTACACCTTC.

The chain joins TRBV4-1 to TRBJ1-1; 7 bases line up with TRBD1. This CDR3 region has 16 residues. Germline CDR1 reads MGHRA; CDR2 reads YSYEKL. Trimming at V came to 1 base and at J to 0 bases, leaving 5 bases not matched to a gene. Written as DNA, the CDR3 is TGCGCCAGCAGCCAAGCCTGGACAGGAGTGAACACTGAAGCTTTCTTT. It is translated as CASSQAWTGVNTEAFF.